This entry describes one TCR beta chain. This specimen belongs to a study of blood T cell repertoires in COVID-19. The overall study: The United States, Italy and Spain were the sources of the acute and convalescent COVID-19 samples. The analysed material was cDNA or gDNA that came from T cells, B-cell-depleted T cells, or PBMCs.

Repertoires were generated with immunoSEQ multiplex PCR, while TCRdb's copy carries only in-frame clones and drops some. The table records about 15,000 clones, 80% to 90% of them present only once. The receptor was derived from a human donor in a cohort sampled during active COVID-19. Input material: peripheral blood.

The chain's CDR3 is CASTRDLGQPQHF. DNA for the CDR3: TGTGCCAGCACCCGGGATTTGGGTCAGCCCCAGCATTTT. The rearrangement joins TRBV6-5 to TRBJ1-5; no clear D. Deletions cut 7 bases from V and 6 bases from J, with 13 bases between. The germline gives CDR1 MNHEY, CDR2 SVGAGI. CDR3 length: 13 amino acids.